This T cell receptor (delta chain) was identified during a study of gamma-delta chains in newborns, infants, children. The wider study: Polyclonal expansion of innate γδ T cells after birth follows microbial exposure.

Germline CDR1 and CDR2: TVYSNPD and GDNSRS (reference sequence). CDR3 length equals 13 residues. TCRdb fed the reads into CATT to redo clone calling. The sample includes about 3,200 delta-chain clones, about 47% of them seen just once. A word on this clone: This may stem from a read error, because a much larger clone lies one nucleotide away. The same CDR3 arises from other DNA sequences in this sample as well.

This receptor was taken from a child who received the measles vaccine. Sequencing was done on a sample of blood. This chain uses TRDV3 with TRDJ1, with 7 nucleotides matching TRDD3. CDR3 DNA sequence: TGCGCCTTGCGATTCTGGGGGACCGATAAACTCATCTTT. This codes for CALRFWGTDKLIF.